The text below deals with one T cell receptor (beta chain). This sample stems from a study of T cell responses to AZD1222 COVID-19 vaccine. Here immunoSEQ multiplex PCR was the method, and the copy in TCRdb shows in-frame clones only, minus some. The data hold 65,000 to 70,000 clones, with about 80% observed a single time. Pooling covered second doses at about 4 or about 12 weeks. The source is an adult who received the AZD1222 COVID-19 vaccine. The material sequenced was peripheral blood, taken 28 days after the second AZD1222 dose.

CDR3 DNA sequence: TGTGCCAGCAACGGAACGACAGCAACTAATGAAAAACTGTTTTTT. Translated, it gives CASNGTTATNEKLFF. The rearrangement uses TRBV21-1 and TRBJ1-4; no DNA check was done on the table's D call, TRBD1. TRBV21-1 is given as a pseudogene. The CDR3 consists of 15 residues.